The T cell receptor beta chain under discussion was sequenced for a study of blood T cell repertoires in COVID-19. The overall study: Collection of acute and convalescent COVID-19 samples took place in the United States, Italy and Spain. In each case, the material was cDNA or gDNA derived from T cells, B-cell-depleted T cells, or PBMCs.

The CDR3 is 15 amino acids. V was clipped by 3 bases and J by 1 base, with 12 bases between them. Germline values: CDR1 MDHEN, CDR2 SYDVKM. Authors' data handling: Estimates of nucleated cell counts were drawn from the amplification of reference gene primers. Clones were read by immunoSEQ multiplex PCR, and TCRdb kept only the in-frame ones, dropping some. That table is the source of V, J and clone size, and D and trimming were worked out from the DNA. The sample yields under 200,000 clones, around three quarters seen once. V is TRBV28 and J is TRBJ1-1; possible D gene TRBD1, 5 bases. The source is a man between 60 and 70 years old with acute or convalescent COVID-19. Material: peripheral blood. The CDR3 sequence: CASSFLTQGNTEAFF. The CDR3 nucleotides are TGTGCCAGCAGTTTTTTGACCCAGGGGAACACTGAAGCTTTCTTT.